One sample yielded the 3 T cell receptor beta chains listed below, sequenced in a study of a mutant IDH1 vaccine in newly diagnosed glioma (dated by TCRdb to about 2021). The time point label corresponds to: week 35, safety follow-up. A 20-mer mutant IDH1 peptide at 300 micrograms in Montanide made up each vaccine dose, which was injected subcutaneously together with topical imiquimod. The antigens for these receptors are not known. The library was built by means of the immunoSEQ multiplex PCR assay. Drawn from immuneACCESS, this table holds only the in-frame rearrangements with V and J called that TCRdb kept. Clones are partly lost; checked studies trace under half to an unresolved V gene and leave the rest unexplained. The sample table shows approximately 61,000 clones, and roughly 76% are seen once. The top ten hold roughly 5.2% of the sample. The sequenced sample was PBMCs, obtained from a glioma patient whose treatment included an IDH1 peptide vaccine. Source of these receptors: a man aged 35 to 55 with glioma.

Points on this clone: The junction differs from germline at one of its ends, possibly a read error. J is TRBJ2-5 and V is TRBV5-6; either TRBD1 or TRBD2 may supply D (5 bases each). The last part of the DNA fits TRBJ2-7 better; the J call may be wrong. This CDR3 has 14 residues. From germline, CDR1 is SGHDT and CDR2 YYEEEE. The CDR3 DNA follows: TGTGCCAGCACCTTGGGACCCAACTCCTACGAGCAGTACTTC. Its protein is CASTLGPNSYEQYF.

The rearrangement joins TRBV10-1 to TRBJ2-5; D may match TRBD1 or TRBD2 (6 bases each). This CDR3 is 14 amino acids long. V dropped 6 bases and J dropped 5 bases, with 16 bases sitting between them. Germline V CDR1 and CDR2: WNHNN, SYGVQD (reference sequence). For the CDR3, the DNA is TGCGCCAGCAGCCCGCTCGGGGGCAGGGAGACCCAGTACTTC. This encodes CASSPLGGRETQYF.

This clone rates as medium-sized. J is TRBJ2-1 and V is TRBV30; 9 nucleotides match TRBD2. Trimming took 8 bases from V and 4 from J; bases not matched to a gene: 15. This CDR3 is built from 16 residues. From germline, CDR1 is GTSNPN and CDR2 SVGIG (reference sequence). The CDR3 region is CALRPLTSGPYNEQFF. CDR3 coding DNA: TGTGCCCTCCGCCCTCTTACTAGCGGGCCTTACAATGAGCAGTTCTTC.